The 21 T cell receptor beta chains below all came from one sample that was sequenced in a study of T cell changes during pregnancy in multiple sclerosis (dated by TCRdb to about 2019). The library was obtained by the immunoSEQ multiplex PCR assay. The table comes from immuneACCESS by way of TCRdb, which keeps in-frame sequences with V and J called. Part of the clones is missing from these tables; in studies checked, under half for an unresolved V gene and the rest for unknown reasons. This sample comprises about 39,000 clones, approximately 94% of them detected only once. The ten largest clones represent 0.35% of the sample. Source: CD4+ T cells from peripheral blood mononuclear cells, taken after pregnancy. These receptors originate from a female donor with multiple sclerosis, enrolled in a pregnancy study.

J is TRBJ1-1 and V is TRBV2; TRBD1 is a possible D gene (6 bases). There are 14 residues in the CDR3. The germline gives CDR1 SNHLY, CDR2 FYNNEI. Trimming took off 8 bases at V and 2 bases at J, with 15 bases between the two ends. This chain's CDR3 is CASHRAPENTEAFF. In DNA form, the CDR3 reads TGTGCCAGCCACAGGGCACCGGAAAACACTGAAGCTTTCTTT.

This chain connects TRBV6-6 to TRBJ1-1, with a tentative D call TRBD1 (6 bases). V gave up 6 bases and J gave up 7 bases, with 21 bases separating them. The CDR3 consists of 15 residues. Looked up from germline, CDR1 is MNHNY and CDR2 is SVGAGI (reference sequence). The CDR3 nucleotides read TGTGCCAGCAGCCAAAGGCCCCGGGACACGAGTGAAGCTTTCTTT. Protein sequence: CASSQRPRDTSEAFF.

In this sample, this clone turned up once. The chain has TRBV13 and TRBJ2-3, with a tentative D call TRBD1 (6 bases). CDR1 and CDR2 from the germline V gene are PRHDT and FYEKMQ (reference sequence). This CDR3 spans 15 amino acids. The ends were cut back, 3 bases at V and 7 bases at J, with 17 bases in the middle. The CDR3 is CASSLVQGPNHTQYF. Here the CDR3 DNA reads TGTGCCAGCAGCTTGGTACAGGGACCGAACCATACGCAGTATTTT.

The rearrangement joins TRBV19 to TRBJ1-2; D is ambiguous. In germline, CDR1 is LNHDA, CDR2 SQIVND (reference sequence). The V and J ends lost 5 bases and 6 bases respectively, with 10 bases between them. The CDR3 contains 12 residues. CDR3 amino acids: CASSPREDGYTF. CDR3 DNA sequence: TGTGCCAGTAGTCCGAGGGAGGATGGCTACACCTTC.

The rearrangement links TRBV27 to TRBJ1-1; D gene unclear. The CDR3 has 17 amino acids. V lost 4 bases to trimming and J lost 0 bases, with 18 bases between them. CDR1 and CDR2 from the germline V gene are MNHEY and SMNVEV (reference sequence). This CDR3 is CASSSTIRRRMNTEAFF. The CDR3 DNA follows: TGTGCCAGCAGTTCTACTATAAGACGGAGAATGAACACTGAAGCTTTCTTT.

The chain carries TRBV4-1 and TRBJ2-1; 8 bases are shared with TRBD2. This CDR3 spans 20 amino acids. J gave up 0 bases and V 0 bases, and 13 bases lay outside the gene matches. CDR1 and CDR2 from the germline V gene are MGHRA and YSYEKL. CDR3 nucleotide sequence: TGCGCCAGCAGCCAAGAATCGGGGGGGAGGTTACCCCTCTCCTACAATGAGCAGTTCTTC. Its translation is CASSQESGGRLPLSYNEQFF.

The J gene is TRBJ2-5, the V gene TRBV4-1, with D tentatively TRBD1 (5 bases). Germline CDR1 and CDR2: MGHRA and YSYEKL. The CDR3 is 15 residues long. Trimming took 2 bases from V and 5 from J, leaving 15 bases between them. CDR3 nucleotide sequence: TGCGCCAGCAGCCAACCTACGCCAGGGATCGAGACCCAGTACTTC. Translating it yields CASSQPTPGIETQYF.

This clone appeared once. V and J are TRBV10-3 and TRBJ2-3, with D possibly being TRBD1 (6 bases). Germline V lookup: CDR1 ENHRY, CDR2 SYGVKD. The CDR3 spans 14 residues. Trimming took off 6 bases at V and 5 bases at J, with 15 bases between the two ends. The DNA of the CDR3 is TGTGCCATCAGAGCACAGGGTCTCGGAGATACGCAGTATTTT. It codes for CAIRAQGLGDTQYF.

This clone has only one observation. CDR3 amino acids: CASKTGGITNGYTF. The CDR3 DNA sequence: TGTGCCAGTAAAACAGGGGGGATCACAAATGGCTACACCTTC. The V gene is TRBV19, the J gene TRBJ1-2; 8 nucleotides align to TRBD1. From germline, CDR1 is LNHDA and CDR2 SQIVND (reference sequence). Trimming removed 7 bases from V and 6 bases from J; junction bases left unmatched: 10. The CDR3 consists of 14 residues.

The chain has TRBV30 and TRBJ2-3; 9 nucleotides align to TRBD2. Germline-derived CDR1 and CDR2 are GTSNPN and SVGIG (reference sequence). Trimming cost V 5 bases and J 7 bases; bases outside gene matches: 13. This CDR3 comprises 15 residues. The CDR3 sequence: CAWSSSGGPGHTQYF. As DNA, the CDR3 is TGTGCCTGGTCTAGTAGCGGGGGCCCGGGTCATACGCAGTATTTT.

The chain employs TRBV2 and TRBJ1-2, with D uncertain. The CDR3 has 14 residues. CDR1 SNHLY and CDR2 FYNNEI come from the germline V gene. Trimming removed 5 bases from V and 8 bases from J, with 18 bases in between. CDR3: CASSPNQGSMGYTF. CDR3 nucleotides: TGTGCCAGCAGTCCAAATCAAGGGAGTATGGGCTACACCTTC.

The chain uses TRBV7-8 and TRBJ2-7, with D perhaps matching TRBD2 (5 bases). The CDR3 runs 13 residues. Trimming shortened V by 5 bases and J by 5 bases, and 13 bases separated the two germline ends. CDR1 SGHVS and CDR2 FQNEAQ come from the germline V gene. The DNA for the CDR3 is TGTGCCAGCAGCCACGGGATTGAAGACGAGCAGTACTTC. Translating gives CASSHGIEDEQYF.

The V call is TRBV4-1, the J call TRBJ1-1; 7 bases are shared with TRBD1. The CDR3 contains 13 residues. The V segment lost 4 bases and the J segment 3 bases; nucleotides outside the gene matches: 2. Germline V gene data show CDR1 as MGHRA and CDR2 as YSYEKL. The CDR3 DNA sequence: TGCGCCAGCAGCCTTGACAGGGACACTGAAGCTTTCTTT. The encoded protein is CASSLDRDTEAFF.

This sequence joins TRBV6-6 and TRBJ2-7; 7 bases match TRBD1. The CDR3 extends over 15 amino acids. V trimming: 2 bases; J trimming: 2 bases; junction bases outside the gene matches: 6. Germline values: CDR1 MNHNY, CDR2 SVGAGI (reference sequence). The CDR3 DNA is TGTGCCAGCAGTTACGGGACAGCACCCACCTACGAGCAGTACTTC. This codes for CASSYGTAPTYEQYF.

V usage is TRBV30 and J usage is TRBJ2-7, with 13 bases matching TRBD2. Germline CDR1 and CDR2: GTSNPN and SVGIG (reference sequence). The CDR3 has 17 residues. V lost 2 bases, J lost 4 bases, and 11 bases stayed unmatched. CDR3 amino acids: CAWSPVRTSGGAYEQYF. The DNA for the CDR3 is TGTGCCTGGAGTCCCGTAAGAACTAGCGGGGGGGCTTACGAGCAGTACTTC.

The CDR3 is CAISESTPGTGGIEQYF. CDR3 nucleotide sequence: TGTGCCATCAGTGAGTCGACTCCAGGGACAGGGGGGATCGAGCAGTACTTC. The chain combines TRBV10-3 with TRBJ2-7; 11 nucleotides agree with TRBD1. J gave up 6 bases and V 0 bases, and 10 bases lay outside the gene matches. The CDR3 sequence is 17 residues long. Germline-derived CDR1 and CDR2 are ENHRY and SYGVKD.

This chain connects TRBV5-4 to TRBJ2-2; 10 positions agree with TRBD1. Germline V gene data show CDR1 as SGHNT and CDR2 as YYREEE (reference sequence). This CDR3 spans 17 amino acids. The V gene end was trimmed by 3 bases and the J gene end by 5 bases; junction bases not matched to a gene: 10. The CDR3 coding sequence is TGTGCCAGCAGCTCGACTCCGGGACAGGGGCGAACCGGGGAGCTGTTTTTT. Translation: CASSSTPGQGRTGELFF.

V usage is TRBV19 and J usage is TRBJ2-5, with 10 nucleotides matching TRBD1. The J segment lost 4 bases and the V segment lost 7 bases, leaving 6 bases of the junction unmatched. CDR1 LNHDA and CDR2 SQIVND come from the germline V gene (reference sequence). The CDR3 consists of 14 residues. The CDR3 DNA reads as TGTGCCAGTAACCCGGGACAGGGGAGAGAGACCCAGTACTTC. Its protein is CASNPGQGRETQYF.

The chain couples TRBV15 to TRBJ2-3; 8 nucleotides align to TRBD1. The CDR3 is 18 amino acids. V gave up 6 bases and J gave up 2 bases; unmatched junction bases: 16. In germline, CDR1 is LNHNV, CDR2 YYDKDF (reference sequence). The CDR3 DNA follows: TGTGCCACCAGTGTTGGAGGGCAGGGGGCTTTCTCCACAGATACGCAGTATTTT. Encoded protein: CATSVGGQGAFSTDTQYF.

J is TRBJ2-7 and V is TRBV7-9, with D possibly TRBD2 on 6 matching bases. CDR1 SEHNR and CDR2 FQNEAQ come from the germline V gene (reference sequence). Trimming left V 1 base short and J 2 bases short, with 15 bases between. The CDR3 has 16 amino acids. This CDR3 is CASSLELGLRTYEQYF. CDR3 sequence (DNA): TGTGCCAGCAGCTTAGAACTCGGACTACGGACCTACGAGCAGTACTTC.

This chain connects TRBV6-1 to TRBJ2-7, with D tentatively TRBD1 (6 bases). The CDR3 has 15 amino acids. V lost 6 bases and J 3 bases, leaving 18 bases between the germline ends. CDR1 is MNHNS and CDR2 is SASEGT in the germline V gene. The CDR3 here is CASSSGTKRIYEQYF. For the CDR3, the DNA is TGTGCCAGCAGCTCCGGGACAAAGAGGATCTACGAGCAGTACTTC.